The 17 T cell receptor beta chains presented below share a single source sample, sequenced in a study of T cells in Graves' hyperthyroidism and ophthalmopathy. Researchers took RNA transcripts and amplified the TCR beta CDR3 regions from them. The HTBI primer set was used in a first-round RT-PCR of the TCR CDR3. TCRdb used MiXCR to reprocess the multiplex PCR reads, holding one entry per CDR3 protein. Counted here are a few hundred thousand distinct CDR3 sequences, roughly 46% occurring once; the ten biggest clones make up about 7.8%. The sequencing input was peripheral blood or thyroid tissue (not recorded which). The receptors stem from a woman under 30 with Graves' hyperthyroidism.

This clonotype was seen many times. This chain links TRBV6-5 with TRBJ2-5; no clear D. Deletions cut 4 bases from V and 2 bases from J, with 8 bases between. CDR1 is MNHEY, CDR2 SVGAGI, per germline. The CDR3 totals 13 residues. The CDR3 region is CASSSDTQETQYF. CDR3 DNA: TGTGCCAGCAGTTCCGACACGCAAGAGACCCAGTACTTC.

Concerning this clonotype: This could be a read error, since a much larger clone is one nucleotide away. V usage is TRBV10-3 and J usage is TRBJ1-1; 7 positions match TRBD1. In germline, CDR1 is ENHRY, CDR2 SYGVKD. V shed 4 bases and J 10 bases; nucleotides not matched to a gene: 6. The CDR3 is 12 residues long. CDR3: CAISGDGTAAFF. CDR3 DNA sequence: TGTGCCATCAGTGGGGACGGGACAGCAGCTTTCTTT.

The table lists this clonotype with many counts. The V call is TRBV5-1, the J call TRBJ1-1; D gene uncertain. The V gene lost 1 base and the J gene lost 1 base, with 8 bases spanning the gap. The V gene's germline CDR1 is SGHRS and CDR2 YFSETQ. The CDR3 extends over 14 amino acids. The CDR3 region has the DNA TGCGCCAGCAGCTTGAGGAGGGAGAACACTGAAGCTTTCTTT. Residues: CASSLRRENTEAFF. The variable domain in full, completed from reference TRBV5-1 and TRBJ1-1, reads KAGVTQTPRYLIKTRGQQVTLSCSPISGHRSVSWYQQTPGQGLQFLFEYFSETQRNKGNFPGRFSGRQFSNSRSEMNVSTLELGDSALYLCASSLRRENTEAFFGQGTRLTVV.

This clonotype has only a few counts. The chain joins TRBV20-1 to TRBJ1-1; D is perhaps TRBD1 (6 bases). Germline CDR1 reads DFQATT; CDR2 reads SNEGSKA (reference sequence). The CDR3 totals 12 residues. CDR3 residues: CGGGTPNTEAFF. The CDR3 bases are TGCGGGGGGGGGACACCAAACACTGAAGCTTTCTTT.

Concerning this clonotype: This clone may be a read error of a much larger clone one base away. The DNA for the CDR3 is TGTGCCAGCAGCTCACGGACAGGGTCAACCCACGAGCAGTACTTC. Protein: CASSSRTGSTHEQYF. This chain joins TRBV6-1 and TRBJ2-7, with 8 bases matching TRBD1. V gave up 6 bases and J gave up 5 bases; unmatched junction bases: 12. Germline V gives CDR1 MNHNS, CDR2 SASEGT. The CDR3 extends over 15 amino acids.

V usage is TRBV24-1 and J usage is TRBJ1-5, with D unclear. The CDR3 is 17 residues long. Germline V gene sequence: CDR1 KGHDR, CDR2 SFDVKD. The V gene lost 2 bases and the J gene lost 7 bases, with 20 bases spanning the gap. The CDR3 region is CATSDSGKLGYEQPQHF. The CDR3 DNA is TGTGCCACCAGTGATTCGGGGAAACTGGGGTACGAGCAGCCCCAGCATTTT.

This clonotype was seen at least ten times. CDR3 sequence reads: CATSLGRSYGYTF. CDR3 bases: TGTGCCACCAGTTTGGGGCGCTCCTATGGCTACACCTTC. The J gene is TRBJ1-2, the V gene TRBV24-1, with TRBD1 as a possible D gene (5 bases). The V end was cut by 6 bases, the J end by 4 bases, with 11 bases between. The germline V gene has CDR1 KGHDR and CDR2 SFDVKD. This CDR3 spans 13 amino acids.

This clonotype was recorded many times. The J gene is TRBJ1-2, the V gene TRBV2, with 7 bases lining up with TRBD1. Germline CDR1 reads SNHLY; CDR2 reads FYNNEI. This CDR3 has 17 residues. Losses at the gene ends were 1 base for V and 4 bases for J; bases not matched to a gene: 12. CDR3 in amino acids: CASSEDSGGGFGYGYTF. CDR3 DNA sequence: TGTGCCAGCAGTGAAGATTCAGGGGGGGGTTTCGGCTATGGCTACACCTTC.

The V call is TRBV19, the J call TRBJ1-5; D gene unclear. V lost 7 bases and J 11 bases, leaving 33 bases between the germline ends. Germline V CDR1 and CDR2: LNHDA, SQIVND (reference sequence). The CDR3 consists of 18 residues. The CDR3 region has the DNA TGTGCCAGTACCCCAGACGGACTAGCGGGAGGGCCGGACGAGACCCAGCATTTT. Residues: CASTPDGLAGGPDETQHF.

V is TRBV20-1 and J is TRBJ2-3; TRBD2 aligns across 8 bases. CDR1 DFQATT and CDR2 SNEGSKA come from the germline V gene (reference sequence). J was trimmed by 0 bases and V by 3 bases; bases with no gene match: 11. The CDR3 covers 17 residues. The CDR3: CSASWWSTSGSTDTQYF. The DNA of the CDR3 is TGCAGTGCTAGTTGGTGGAGTACTAGCGGTAGCACAGATACGCAGTATTTT.

There are many counts of this clonotype. The J gene is TRBJ1-1, the V gene TRBV11-2; weak D call: TRBD1 (6 bases). The CDR3 has 12 amino acids. Trimming removed 6 bases from V and 9 bases from J, with 14 bases in between. Germline V gene lookup returns CDR1 SGHAT and CDR2 FQNNGV. The CDR3 nucleotides read TGTGCCAGCAGAAGCGGGGGGCTACAAGCTTTCTTT. It encodes CASRSGGLQAFF.

To note about this clonotype: A read error may explain this, as a much larger clone is one base away. Because it lacks the conserved phenylalanine or tryptophan at the end, this CDR3 is likely a read error. The J gene is TRBJ1-5, the V gene TRBV6-6; D gene unclear. From germline, CDR1 is MNHNY and CDR2 SVGAGI (reference sequence). The CDR3 covers 14 residues. V dropped 8 bases and J dropped 5 bases, with 16 bases sitting between them. The CDR3 DNA sequence: TGTGCCAGCGGTCAACTCCAAGGACATCAGCCCCAGCATTCT. As protein: CASGQLQGHQPQHS.

V gene TRBV9 combines with J gene TRBJ1-6; maybe TRBD1 (6 bases). Germline V gene sequence: CDR1 SGDLS, CDR2 YYNGEE. The CDR3 totals 15 residues. The germline V and J ends were trimmed by 4 bases and 7 bases, with 15 bases remaining between them. CDR3 in DNA: TGTGCCAGCAGCCAAGCACGGGACAACAATTCACCCCTCCACTTT. Residues: CASSQARDNNSPLHF. The full variable domain, with the rest looked up from reference TRBV9 and TRBJ1-6, is DSGVTQTPKHLITATGQRVTLRCSPRSGDLSVYWYQQSLDQGLQFLIQYYNGEERAKGNILERFSAQQFPDLHSELNLSSLELGDSALYFCASSQARDNNSPLHFGNGTRLTVT.

Ten or more counts support this clonotype. The chain carries TRBV2 and TRBJ2-7; no definite D call. The V and J ends lost 6 bases and 0 bases respectively, with 6 bases between them. The CDR3 runs to 12 residues. Per the germline V gene, CDR1 is SNHLY and CDR2 is FYNNEI. The DNA of the CDR3 is TGTGCCAGCAGCGACATCTCCTACGAGCAGTACTTC. Protein: CASSDISYEQYF. The complete variable domain, with remaining parts taken from reference TRBV2 and TRBJ2-7, reads EPEVTQTPSHQVTQMGQEVILRCVPISNHLYFYWYRQILGQKVEFLVSFYNNEISEKSEIFDDQFSVERPDGSNFTLKIRSTKLEDSAMYFCASSDISYEQYFGPGTRLTVT.

This chain joins TRBV10-3 and TRBJ2-7, with a possible D match to TRBD2 (5 bases). CDR1 is ENHRY and CDR2 is SYGVKD in the germline V gene. V lost 10 bases and J lost 0, with 16 bases in between. CDR3 length: 14 amino acids. CDR3 sequence: CASTAGASSYEQYF. DNA for the CDR3: TGTGCCAGTACGGCGGGCGCGAGCTCCTACGAGCAGTACTTC.

In its sample, this clonotype was seen many times. The rearrangement uses TRBV19 and TRBJ2-7; D gene uncertain. CDR1 LNHDA and CDR2 SQIVND come from the germline V gene (reference sequence). The CDR3 consists of 12 residues. Trimming shortened V by 5 bases and J by 6 bases, and 11 bases separated the two germline ends. The CDR3 DNA sequence: TGTGCCAGTAGTTGGTCTTCTGGCGAGCAGTACTTC. This gives the protein CASSWSSGEQYF.

Ten or more counts support this clonotype. This chain joins TRBV4-3 and TRBJ2-6, with D unclear. The germline V gene encodes CDR1 LGHNA and CDR2 YSLEER. The V end was cut by 4 bases, the J end by 3 bases, with 7 bases between. The CDR3 covers 14 residues. CDR3 region: CASSPEDGANVLTF. In nucleotides, the CDR3 is TGCGCCAGCAGCCCTGAGGATGGGGCCAACGTCCTGACTTTC.